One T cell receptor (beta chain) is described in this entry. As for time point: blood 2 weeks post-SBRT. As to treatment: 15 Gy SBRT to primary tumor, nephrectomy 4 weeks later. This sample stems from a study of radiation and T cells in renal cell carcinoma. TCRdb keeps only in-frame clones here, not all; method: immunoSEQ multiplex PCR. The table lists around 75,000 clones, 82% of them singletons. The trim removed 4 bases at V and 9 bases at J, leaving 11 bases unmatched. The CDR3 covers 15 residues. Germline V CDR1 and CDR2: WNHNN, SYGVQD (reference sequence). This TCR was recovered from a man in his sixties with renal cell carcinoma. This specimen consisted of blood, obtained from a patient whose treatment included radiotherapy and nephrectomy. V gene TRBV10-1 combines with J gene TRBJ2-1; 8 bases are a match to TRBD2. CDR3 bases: TGCGCCAGCAGTGCTTCAGCGGGAGTTAGTCCTGAGCAGTTCTTC. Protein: CASSASAGVSPEQFF.